The 17 T cell receptor beta chains listed next were all sequenced from one sample in a study of cytomegalovirus exposure and HLA in healthy donors. The PCR contained 60 Vbeta and 13 Jbeta primers. The assay was immunoSEQ multiplex PCR, and TCRdb's table has in-frame clones only and misses some. The sample has approximately 150,000 clones, over 60% seen once; the top ten hold 2.5% to 3.5%. Sequenced sample: PBMCs. Every receptor here comes from a male donor in good health and CMV-seronegative.

This clone was seen a few times. The chain recombines TRBV10-3 with TRBJ2-2; 7 bases fit TRBD1. Germline CDR1 ENHRY, CDR2 SYGVKD. The CDR3 totals 14 residues. J gave up 1 base and V 10 bases, and 6 bases lay outside the gene matches. This CDR3 is CATSDRLNTGELFF. CDR3 in DNA: TGTGCCACGTCGGACAGGTTGAACACCGGGGAGCTGTTTTTT.

The chain uses TRBV7-2 and TRBJ2-5; D call uncertain. The end of the DNA fits TRBJ2-7 better, so the J call may be wrong. Germline V gives CDR1 SGHTA, CDR2 FQGNSA. This CDR3 is 15 amino acids long. The CDR3 loop reads CASSLGASAIYEQYF. CDR3 sequence (DNA): TGTGCCAGCAGCTTAGGGGCATCGGCGATCTACGAGCAGTACTTC.

This clone has only one observation. The rearrangement links TRBV28 to TRBJ2-7; TRBD2 matches 14 bases. V gave up 3 bases and J gave up 7 bases; unmatched junction bases: 5. The CDR3 runs 15 residues. The germline V gene has CDR1 MDHEN and CDR2 SYDVKM. This CDR3 is CASSFRLAGGREQYF. The CDR3 nucleotides are TGTGCCAGCAGTTTTAGACTAGCGGGGGGGCGGGAGCAGTACTTC.

Regarding this clone: One end of the junction does not line up with germline, which may come from a read error. The V and J genes are TRBV7-9 and TRBJ1-2, with 11 bases identical to TRBD1. Germline-derived CDR1 and CDR2 are SEHNR and FQNEAQ (reference sequence). There are 17 residues in the CDR3. CDR3: CSSSHPGQGDWSDGYTF. For the CDR3, the DNA is TGTTCCAGCAGCCATCCGGGACAGGGGGATTGGAGCGATGGCTACACCTTC.

The chain joins TRBV18 to TRBJ2-2; TRBD1 aligns across 7 bases. The CDR3 length is 19 residues. The junction had 15 bases not matched to a gene; V was cut back by 5 bases and J by 0 bases. Germline values: CDR1 KGHSH, CDR2 LQKENI. The CDR3 loop reads CASSETVPWGQTNTGELFF. The CDR3 region has the DNA TGTGCCAGCTCAGAAACTGTACCTTGGGGACAGACGAACACCGGGGAGCTGTTTTTT.

This rearrangement joins TRBV9 to TRBJ2-3, with D tentatively TRBD2 (5 bases). Germline CDR1 is SGDLS and CDR2 is YYNGEE. Trimming cost V 0 bases and J 1 base, with 9 bases left between them. The CDR3 consists of 15 residues. CDR3 DNA sequence: TGTGCCAGCAGCGTAGTAGCCGGGGGCACAGATACGCAGTATTTT. Protein product: CASSVVAGGTDTQYF.

This clone was counted a single time. The rearrangement uses TRBV6-1 and TRBJ1-2; 9 bases fit TRBD1. Germline values: CDR1 MNHNS, CDR2 SASEGT. This CDR3 has 13 residues. J lost 7 bases, V lost 6 bases, and 6 bases had no gene match. The CDR3 coding sequence is TGTGCCAGCAGGGGGACAGGGCTTTTTGGCTACACCTTC. It codes for CASRGTGLFGYTF.

This clone was detected a few times. V is TRBV5-8 and J is TRBJ1-1; possible D gene TRBD1, 6 bases. The CDR3 consists of 14 residues. Germline CDR1 is SGHTS and CDR2 is YDEGEE. V was pared by 2 bases and J by 3 bases, with 11 bases between. CDR3 protein: CASSLRGGDTEAFF. The CDR3 DNA follows: TGTGCCAGCAGCTTAAGAGGGGGGGACACTGAAGCTTTCTTT.

V usage is TRBV27 and J usage is TRBJ2-2; 14 nucleotides agree with TRBD2. Germline values: CDR1 MNHEY, CDR2 SMNVEV (reference sequence). V trimming: 3 bases; J trimming: 5 bases; junction bases outside the gene matches: 8. The CDR3 spans 18 residues. CDR3 in amino acids: CASSFAGLAGGRTGELFF. CDR3 coding DNA: TGTGCCAGCAGTTTTGCCGGACTAGCGGGAGGTCGGACCGGGGAGCTGTTTTTT.

The chain uses TRBV15 and TRBJ2-6; D is uncertain. This CDR3 comprises 16 residues. Germline lookup yields CDR1 LNHNV and CDR2 YYDKDF (reference sequence). V lost 0 bases and J lost 0, with 6 bases in between. The CDR3: CATSRDPHSGANVLTF. CDR3 nucleotides: TGTGCCACCAGCAGAGATCCCCACTCTGGGGCCAACGTCCTGACTTTC. Filled out from reference TRBV15 and TRBJ2-6, the complete variable domain reads DAMVIQNPRYQVTQFGKPVTLSCSQTLNHNVMYWYQQKSSQAPKLLFHYYDKDFNNEADTPDNFQSRRPNTSFCFLDIRSPGLGDTAMYLCATSRDPHSGANVLTFGAGSRLTVL.

This chain uses TRBV4-1 with TRBJ1-2; no definite D call. Germline V gene lookup returns CDR1 MGHRA and CDR2 YSYEKL. The CDR3 is 15 amino acids. The V and J ends lost 2 bases and 0 bases respectively, with 10 bases between them. The CDR3 loop is CASSQTHITNYGYTF. CDR3 sequence (DNA): TGCGCCAGCAGCCAAACCCACATTACTAACTATGGCTACACCTTC.

The chain is built from TRBV7-9 and TRBJ1-1; D might be TRBD1 (5 bases). Germline loops: CDR1 SEHNR, CDR2 FQNEAQ (reference sequence). This CDR3 has 13 amino acids. V was clipped by 7 bases and J by 4 bases, with 13 bases between them. The CDR3 coding sequence is TGTGCCAGCACTGAAGGCAGGGCCACTGAAGCTTTCTTT. The encoded protein is CASTEGRATEAFF.

The CDR3 loop is CASRQGAFALSDYGYTF. The DNA for the CDR3 is TGCGCCTCCAGACAGGGGGCGTTCGCCCTTTCAGATTATGGCTACACCTTC. This chain links TRBV5-1 with TRBJ1-2; 10 nucleotides match TRBD1. Unmatched junction bases numbered 20, after V lost 10 bases and J lost 5 bases. In germline, CDR1 is SGHRS, CDR2 YFSETQ. The CDR3 is 17 residues long.

The DNA for the CDR3 is TGTGCCACCTCAGGGGGCGCCTACAATGAGCAGTTCTTC. This codes for CATSGGAYNEQFF. This chain links TRBV10-3 with TRBJ2-1; 8 nucleotides align to TRBD1. There are 13 residues in the CDR3. V lost 10 bases, J lost 2 bases, and 4 bases stayed unmatched. Germline loops: CDR1 ENHRY, CDR2 SYGVKD.

The chain is built from TRBV6-1 and TRBJ1-5, with TRBD1 as a possible D gene (6 bases). Trimming stripped 5 bases from V and 1 base from J, with 9 bases between. This CDR3 spans 14 amino acids. From germline, CDR1 is MNHNS and CDR2 SASEGT. CDR3 sequence (DNA): TGTGCCAGCAGTCTCGACAGGAGCAATCAGCCCCAGCATTTT. Residues: CASSLDRSNQPQHF.

The V and J genes are TRBV5-1 and TRBJ2-7, with 9 nucleotides matching TRBD2. This CDR3 region has 14 residues. Germline CDR1 and CDR2: SGHRS and YFSETQ. The J segment lost 1 base and the V segment lost 1 base, leaving 0 bases of the junction unmatched. The CDR3 loop reads CASSLSGGSYEQYF. CDR3 in DNA: TGCGCCAGCAGCTTGAGCGGGGGGTCCTACGAGCAGTACTTC.

The CDR3 bases are TGTGCCAGCAGCTTGGCCCGAAAGCCCGGGGACGAGCAGTACTTC. Translation: CASSLARKPGDEQYF. V gene TRBV5-6 combines with J gene TRBJ2-7; tentatively, D is TRBD2 (5 bases). V shed 0 bases and J shed 5 bases, with 15 bases lying between them. Germline values: CDR1 SGHDT, CDR2 YYEEEE. This CDR3 is built from 15 residues.